This T cell receptor (beta chain) emerged from a study of cytomegalovirus exposure and HLA in healthy donors. With 3 bases removed from V and 7 bases from J, the gap between germline ends came to 13 bases. The CDR3 is made up of 15 amino acids. CDR1 SEHNR and CDR2 FQNEAQ come from the germline V gene (reference sequence). This clone appeared once. Produced via immunoSEQ multiplex PCR; TCRdb's table is partial and in-frame only. The table has about 130,000 clones, roughly 86% seen once. Sequenced material: PBMCs. The source is a man aged 25-45 years in good health and CMV-seronegative. J is TRBJ1-6 and V is TRBV7-9; D might be TRBD1 (5 bases). The CDR3 nucleotides are TGTGCCAGCAGCTTTGTCAGGGAGGCAAATTCACCCCTCCACTTT. Amino acids: CASSFVREANSPLHF.